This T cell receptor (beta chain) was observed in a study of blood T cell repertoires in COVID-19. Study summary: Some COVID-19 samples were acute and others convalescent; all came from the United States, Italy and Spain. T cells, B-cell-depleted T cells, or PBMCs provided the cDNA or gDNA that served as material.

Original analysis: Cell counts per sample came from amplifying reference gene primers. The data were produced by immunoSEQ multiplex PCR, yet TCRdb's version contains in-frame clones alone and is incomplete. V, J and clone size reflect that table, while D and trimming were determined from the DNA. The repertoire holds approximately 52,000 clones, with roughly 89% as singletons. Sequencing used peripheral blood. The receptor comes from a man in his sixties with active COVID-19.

This chain's CDR3 is CASSHKPFGQGEGDEQFF. For the CDR3, the DNA is TGCGCCAGCAGCCACAAACCCTTTGGGCAGGGCGAAGGGGATGAGCAGTTCTTC. The chain recombines TRBV4-1 with TRBJ2-1, with D perhaps matching TRBD1 (5 bases). The CDR3 extends over 18 amino acids. V was shortened by 3 bases and J by 8 bases, with 26 bases between the two germline ends. The germline V gene encodes CDR1 MGHRA and CDR2 YSYEKL.